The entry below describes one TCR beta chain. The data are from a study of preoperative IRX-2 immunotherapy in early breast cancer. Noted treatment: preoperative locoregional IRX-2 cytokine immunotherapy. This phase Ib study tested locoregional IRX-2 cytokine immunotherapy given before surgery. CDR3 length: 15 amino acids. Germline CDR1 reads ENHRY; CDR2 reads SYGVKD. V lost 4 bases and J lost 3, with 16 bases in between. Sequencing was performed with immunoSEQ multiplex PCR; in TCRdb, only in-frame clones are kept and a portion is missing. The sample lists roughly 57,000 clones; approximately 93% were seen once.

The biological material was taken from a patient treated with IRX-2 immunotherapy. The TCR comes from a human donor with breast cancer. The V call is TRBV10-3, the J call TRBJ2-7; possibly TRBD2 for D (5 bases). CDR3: CAISGGGGRDYEQYF. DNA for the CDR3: TGTGCCATCAGTGGGGGTGGCGGACGGGACTACGAGCAGTACTTC.